The sequence of this TCR beta chain was determined in a study of T cells in Graves' hyperthyroidism and ophthalmopathy. V was clipped by 2 bases and J by 7 bases, with 6 bases between them. The CDR3 contains 12 residues. The germline V gene has CDR1 SGHVS and CDR2 FNYEAQ. Amplification of TCR beta CDR3 regions was performed using RNA transcripts as template. HTBI primers drove first-round RT-PCR of the TCR CDR3. TCRdb reprocessed the multiplex PCR reads with MiXCR, giving one entry per CDR3 protein. This sample has fewer than 800,000 distinct CDR3 sequences, with over 15% found just once. Overall study results and limits: Appearing also in blood were most of the thyroid clonotypes expanded above 0.001. Ophthalmopathy onset followed model prediction by a median roughly 6.5 months. In simple terms, a model built on 13 V-J features told ophthalmopathy apart from stable hyperthyroidism.

Hyperthyroidism of Graves' type that showed no ophthalmopathy progression within 18 months was stable. On this clonotype: No antigen is known for it.

This chain uses TRBV7-6 with TRBJ1-5; no clear D. The specimen was blood. The receptor was isolated from a man aged 18 to 30 with Graves' hyperthyroidism. The CDR3 here is CASSLYEQPQHF. The CDR3 DNA is TGTGCCAGCAGCTTATATGAGCAGCCCCAGCATTTT.